These T cell receptor beta chains were read from a single sample in a study of blood T cell repertoires in COVID-19. Assay: immunoSEQ multiplex PCR; the TCRdb copy retains only in-frame clones and omits some. The sample records around 200,000 clones, around 85% being singletons. Sequenced material: peripheral blood. These receptors came from a person aged 70 to 85 with COVID-19, enrolled during active disease. Each CDR3 is given with its conserved first and last residue. The D gene is left open where the match is weak. Rows give clone size only sometimes, using once, few, many, or a class for an expanded clone.

TRBV5-1,once,TRBJ1-3,NA,CAHQQSLQGISGNTIYF,TGCGCCCACCAGCAGTCTCTACAGGGAATCTCTGGAAACACCATATATTTT
TRBV6-5,NA,TRBJ1-4,TRBD1,CASSYSTGAREKLFF,TGTGCCAGCAGTTACTCGACAGGGGCTCGAGAAAAACTGTTTTTT
TRBV7-9,once,TRBJ2-5,TRBD1,CASRPQDRAIYF,TGTGCCAGCAGACCTCAGGACAGGGCCATCTACTTC
TRBV14,NA,TRBJ2-7,NA,CASSQTTGSGEQYF,TGTGCCAGCAGCCAAACCACAGGGTCTGGCGAGCAGTACTTC
TRBV12-3/TRBV12-4,NA,TRBJ1-2,NA,CASSEVLNYGYTF,TGTGCCAGCAGTGAGGTGTTAAACTATGGCTACACCTTC
TRBV7-2,NA,TRBJ1-3,NA,CASSSTGSGSGNTIYF,TGTGCCAGCAGCTCCACTGGTAGTGGCTCTGGAAACACCATATATTTT
TRBV19,NA,TRBJ2-3,NA,CASSIVRADTQYF,TGTGCCAGTAGTATCGTTCGGGCAGATACGCAGTATTTT
TRBV7-3,NA,TRBJ2-7,TRBD2,CASSFSGSGTYEQYF,TGTGCCAGCAGCTTTAGCGGGAGTGGCACCTACGAGCAGTACTTC
TRBV7-9,NA,TRBJ2-3,NA,CASSLIGDTQYF,TGTGCCAGCAGCTTAATTGGCGATACGCAGTATTTT
TRBV2,NA,TRBJ2-1,TRBD1,CASSEDRAIVQFF,TGTGCCAGCAGTGAGGACAGGGCTATTGTGCAGTTCTTC
TRBV9,NA,TRBJ2-1,NA,CASSPPPGAYNEQFF,TGTGCCAGCAGCCCCCCCCCGGGAGCTTACAATGAGCAGTTCTTC
TRBV9,NA,TRBJ2-5,NA,CASSVAVGGGQETQYF,TGTGCCAGCAGCGTAGCGGTGGGAGGAGGTCAAGAGACCCAGTACTTC
TRBV15,NA,TRBJ2-1,TRBD1,CATSSDSGTAASGQFF,TGTGCCACCAGCAGTGATTCCGGGACAGCCGCCTCCGGGCAGTTCTTC
TRBV5-4,once,TRBJ2-7,NA,CASSLFQSYEQYF,TGTGCCAGCAGCTTGTTCCAATCCTACGAGCAGTACTTC
TRBV20-1,NA,TRBJ2-5,NA,CSASILRPSSQETQYF,TGCAGTGCTAGTATACTCCGCCCTTCATCGCAAGAGACCCAGTACTTC
TRBV9,NA,TRBJ2-1,TRBD2,CASSPKETSGHYNEQFF,TGTGCCAGCAGCCCAAAGGAAACTAGCGGACACTACAATGAGCAGTTCTTC
TRBV28,NA,TRBJ2-7,TRBD1,CASSPPGQVGEQYF,TGTGCCAGCAGTCCCCCGGGACAGGTGGGTGAGCAGTACTTC
TRBV11-2,NA,TRBJ2-5,NA,CASSLFGPGETQYF,TGTGCCAGCAGCTTATTTGGACCGGGGGAGACCCAGTACTTC
TRBV20-1,NA,TRBJ2-3,TRBD2,CSASSGRAFIDTQYF,TGCAGTGCTAGTAGCGGGAGGGCCTTTATAGATACGCAGTATTTT
TRBV3-1/TRBV3-2,once,TRBJ2-1,TRBD2,CASSQPRSGRAMNEQFF,TGTGCCAGCAGCCAACCAAGAAGCGGGAGGGCGATGAATGAGCAGTTCTTC
TRBV7-2,NA,TRBJ1-6,NA,CASSYESSYNSPLHF,TGTGCCAGCAGCTACGAGAGCTCCTATAATTCACCCCTCCACTTT
TRBV11-2,NA,TRBJ1-3,TRBD1,CASSSETGGNGNTIYF,TGTGCCAGCAGCTCCGAAACAGGGGGGAATGGAAACACCATATATTTT
TRBV19,NA,TRBJ1-2,TRBD1,CASTPQGFGYTF,TGTGCCAGTACGCCACAGGGGTTCGGCTACACCTTC
TRBV3-1/TRBV3-2,NA,TRBJ2-3,TRBD1,CASSSTGGPGDTQYF,TGTGCCAGCAGCTCAACAGGGGGTCCGGGAGATACGCAGTATTTT
TRBV30,NA,TRBJ1-1,NA,CAWSSRVTGEAFF,TGTGCCTGGAGCAGCAGGGTAACGGGCGAAGCTTTCTTT
TRBV2,NA,TRBJ2-2,TRBD1,CASSVDRATGELFF,TGTGCCAGCAGTGTGGACAGGGCGACCGGGGAGCTGTTTTTT
TRBV27,NA,TRBJ2-2,TRBD1,CASRRTGVLAGELFF,TGTGCCAGCAGACGGACAGGGGTATTGGCCGGGGAGCTGTTTTTT
TRBV7-8,once,TRBJ2-1,NA,CASRLNGFPELAQGNEQFF,TGTGCCAGCAGGCTAAACGGATTCCCTGAACTAGCTCAAGGCAATGAGCAGTTCTTC
TRBV25-1,NA,TRBJ1-3,NA,CASSEWSRGGSGNTIYF,TGTGCCAGCAGTGAATGGAGCAGGGGTGGGTCTGGAAACACCATATATTTT
TRBV7-3,NA,TRBJ1-1,NA,CASAGMRDTEAFF,TGTGCCAGCGCAGGGATGAGAGACACTGAAGCTTTCTTT
TRBV7-9,NA,TRBJ1-2,NA,CANREAPLYGYTF,TGTGCCAACCGGGAGGCCCCTCTCTATGGCTACACCTTC
TRBV7-2,NA,TRBJ1-6,TRBD1,CASSSRTGGFDNSPLHF,TGTGCCAGCAGCTCGCGGACAGGGGGCTTCGATAATTCACCCCTCCACTTT
TRBV4-3,NA,TRBJ1-2,NA,CASSQETGYGYTF,TGCGCCAGCAGCCAAGAAACGGGATATGGCTACACCTTC
TRBV4-1,NA,TRBJ2-7,TRBD2,CASSQEWGSGGTHYEQYF,TGCGCCAGCAGCCAAGAATGGGGTAGCGGGGGGACCCACTACGAGCAGTACTTC
TRBV19,NA,TRBJ2-7,TRBD2,CASSIDLGLVGTYEQYF,TGTGCCAGTAGTATAGATCTGGGACTAGTCGGAACCTACGAGCAGTACTTC
TRBV20-1,NA,TRBJ1-1,NA,CSASSTGVRNTEAFF,TGCAGTGCTAGTAGTACGGGGGTTAGGAACACTGAAGCTTTCTTT
TRBV5-1,NA,TRBJ2-1,TRBD1,CASSPGTGATNEQFF,TGCGCCAGCAGTCCCGGGACAGGGGCCACCAATGAGCAGTTCTTC
TRBV9,few,TRBJ1-3,TRBD1,CASSGTTGGGIYF,TGTGCCAGCAGCGGCACTACAGGGGGCGGCATATATTTT
TRBV30,NA,TRBJ1-3,NA,CAWSTPEWMDTIYF,TGTGCCTGGAGTACGCCGGAGTGGATGGACACCATATATTTT
TRBV6-5,NA,TRBJ1-2,TRBD1,CASERQGSYGYTF,TGTGCCAGCGAAAGACAGGGCAGTTATGGCTACACCTTC
TRBV6-1,NA,TRBJ1-2,NA,CASSEPGGWNYGYTF,TGTGCCAGCAGTGAACCCGGGGGATGGAACTATGGCTACACCTTC
TRBV19,NA,TRBJ1-2,NA,CASRQGTQRGYTF,TGTGCCAGTAGGCAGGGCACACAACGTGGCTACACCTTC
TRBV9,NA,TRBJ2-3,NA,CASSVGIWDNTDTQYF,TGTGCCAGCAGCGTAGGGATTTGGGACAACACAGATACGCAGTATTTT